Only a few counts were recorded for the clone carrying this T cell receptor (beta chain). The sample comes from a study of CD8+CD57+ T cells in acquired aplastic anemia. The CDR3 runs to 16 residues. CDR1 and CDR2 from the germline V gene are SNHLY and FYNNEI. V lost 1 base and J lost 10, with 17 bases in between. For CDR3 and TCR beta VDJ profiling, genomic DNA was the template used. TCRdb re-called the reads through MiXCR, storing one row per CDR3 protein. The repertoire includes 350,000 to 450,000 distinct CDR3 sequences, roughly 68% of them detected once, and under 5% sits in the top ten. The source of this sequence is a human donor in good health, serving as a control. The specimen sequenced was sorted CD4+, CD8+, or CD8+CD57+ T cells (not recorded which) from PBMCs. V usage is TRBV2 and J usage is TRBJ1-6, with D maybe TRBD1 (6 bases). The CDR3 spells CASSEGEGGGSSPLHF. The CDR3 nucleotides are TGTGCCAGCAGTGAAGGGGAGGGGGGAGGTTCGTCACCCCTCCACTTT.